The next 17 T cell receptor beta chains were all read from a single sample in a study of cytomegalovirus exposure and HLA in healthy donors. The table came from immunoSEQ multiplex PCR; TCRdb's copy has only in-frame clones and leaves some out. The sample comprises 120,000 or so clones, under 90% of which are singletons, and about 2% rests with the top ten. Input material: PBMCs. All receptors come from a woman aged 25-40 years in good health and CMV-seronegative.

The sample holds a few counts of this clone. The rearrangement joins TRBV2 to TRBJ1-2; D unresolved. The V gene's germline CDR1 is SNHLY and CDR2 FYNNEI. This CDR3 has 11 residues. The V and J ends lost 7 bases and 5 bases respectively, with 8 bases between them. The CDR3 sequence is CASTRLYGYTF. The CDR3 DNA sequence: TGTGCCAGCACCAGACTTTATGGCTACACCTTC.

J is TRBJ1-1 and V is TRBV5-6; TRBD1 might be the D (5 bases). Germline lookup yields CDR1 SGHDT and CDR2 YYEEEE. This CDR3 spans 14 amino acids. V shed 0 bases and J shed 3 bases, with 9 bases lying between them. CDR3 sequence: CASSLGGWDTEAFF. The CDR3 DNA is TGTGCCAGCAGCTTGGGGGGCTGGGACACTGAAGCTTTCTTT.

The chain recombines TRBV11-2 with TRBJ1-2; 9 nucleotides line up with TRBD1. Germline CDR1 is SGHAT and CDR2 is FQNNGV. This CDR3 region has 14 residues. The V and J ends lost 5 bases and 5 bases, in that order; junction bases with no gene match: 6. The DNA for the CDR3 is TGTGCCAGCAGCAGACAGACAGGGGGTTATGGCTACACCTTC. Translating gives CASSRQTGGYGYTF.

The rearrangement joins TRBV19 to TRBJ2-3, with 10 nucleotides matching TRBD1. V dropped 5 bases and J dropped 5; count of bases not matched to a gene: 7. Germline assignment: CDR1 LNHDA and CDR2 SQIVND (reference sequence). This CDR3 is 15 amino acids long. This CDR3 reads CASSLPGQGIDTQYF. CDR3 nucleotide sequence: TGTGCCAGTAGTTTACCGGGACAGGGGATAGATACGCAGTATTTT.

This clone was detected once. The chain uses TRBV9 and TRBJ2-7, with D uncertain. Trimming left V 4 bases short and J 1 base short, with 9 bases between. Germline loops: CDR1 SGDLS, CDR2 YYNGEE. The length of the CDR3 is 13 residues. CDR3 sequence: CASSPVPSYEQYF. CDR3 coding DNA: TGTGCCAGCAGCCCAGTCCCGTCCTACGAGCAGTACTTC.

This chain connects TRBV6-5 to TRBJ1-2; a possible D gene is TRBD1 (5 bases). Germline V gene sequence: CDR1 MNHEY, CDR2 SVGAGI. Between the trimmed V and J ends, which lost 5 bases and 4 bases, there was a span of 17 bases. There are 15 residues in the CDR3. CDR3: CASSIAGGVTYGYTF. In DNA form, the CDR3 reads TGTGCCAGCAGTATCGCGGGGGGGGTAACCTATGGCTACACCTTC.

This clone was detected a few times. The chain employs TRBV6-6 and TRBJ1-6; TRBD1 matches at 8 bases. V shed 4 bases and J 10 bases; nucleotides not matched to a gene: 6. The CDR3 is 14 amino acids. Germline loops: CDR1 MNHNY, CDR2 SVGAGI (reference sequence). The CDR3 DNA sequence: TGTGCCAGCAGTTGGTCAGGGGACAGGTCACCCCTCCACTTT. It codes for CASSWSGDRSPLHF.

The DNA for the CDR3 is TGTGCCAGCAGGGGGGACAGAAATCAGCCCCAGCATTTT. Protein sequence: CASRGDRNQPQHF. V and J are TRBV6-5 and TRBJ1-5, with 7 bases matching TRBD1. V shed 6 bases, J shed 4 bases, and the junction held 3 bases outside the gene matches. The CDR3 runs to 13 residues. Germline V gene sequence: CDR1 MNHEY, CDR2 SVGAGI.

The chain combines TRBV19 with TRBJ1-4, with 7 positions matching TRBD1. J was trimmed by 8 bases and V by 3 bases; bases with no gene match: 3. This CDR3 comprises 13 residues. Germline CDR1 LNHDA, CDR2 SQIVND (reference sequence). The CDR3 loop is CASSIQGEEKLFF. In nucleotides, the CDR3 is TGTGCCAGTAGTATCCAGGGGGAAGAAAAACTGTTTTTT.

The chain has TRBV9 and TRBJ1-5; D gene unclear. The CDR3 has 15 amino acids. Trimming cost V 3 bases and J 0 bases, with 10 bases left between them. Germline loops: CDR1 SGDLS, CDR2 YYNGEE. Written as DNA, the CDR3 is TGTGCCAGCAGCGACAGACCGTATAGCAATCAGCCCCAGCATTTT. Protein product: CASSDRPYSNQPQHF.

The rearrangement uses TRBV7-2 and TRBJ2-2; D uncertain. Trimming shortened V by 0 bases and J by 5 bases, and 4 bases separated the two germline ends. In germline, CDR1 is SGHTA, CDR2 FQGNSA. CDR3 length equals 13 residues. CDR3 region: CASSLAQTGELFF. The CDR3 nucleotides are TGTGCCAGCAGCTTAGCCCAAACCGGGGAGCTGTTTTTT.

This chain joins TRBV29-1 and TRBJ2-7, with D possibly TRBD1 on 5 matching bases. This CDR3 is built from 13 residues. Germline CDR1 is SQVTM and CDR2 is ANQGSEA. The V gene lost 1 base and the J gene lost 5 bases, with 12 bases spanning the gap. In nucleotides, the CDR3 is TGCAGCGTTGAAGGGGGCCCCGGGCACGAGCAGTACTTC. This translates into CSVEGGPGHEQYF.

Note on this clone: The same CDR3 arises from other DNA sequences in this sample as well. The chain employs TRBV2 and TRBJ1-1, with 7 bases lining up with TRBD1. The CDR3 has 13 amino acids. CDR1 and CDR2 (germline): SNHLY, FYNNEI. V shed 8 bases, J shed 0 bases, and the junction held 3 bases outside the gene matches. CDR3 DNA: TGTGCCAGCGGGGGGACAGTGAACACTGAAGCTTTCTTT. As protein: CASGGTVNTEAFF. The full variable domain, its missing parts supplied by reference TRBV2 and TRBJ1-1, is EPEVTQTPSHQVTQMGQEVILRCVPISNHLYFYWYRQILGQKVEFLVSFYNNEISEKSEIFDDQFSVERPDGSNFTLKIRSTKLEDSAMYFCASGGTVNTEAFFGQGTRLTVV.

This chain connects TRBV19 to TRBJ1-2, with D maybe TRBD1 (6 bases). Per germline, CDR1 LNHDA and CDR2 SQIVND (reference sequence). The ends were cut back, 2 bases at V and 3 bases at J, with 10 bases in the middle. This CDR3 comprises 14 residues. For the CDR3, the DNA is TGTGCCAGTAGTATAATGGGGGCCCACTATGGCTACACCTTC. Encoded protein: CASSIMGAHYGYTF.

This chain links TRBV10-3 with TRBJ1-1; 8 bases agree with TRBD1. V was clipped by 2 bases and J by 0 bases; unmatched bases: 2. The CDR3 loop spans 15 amino acids. CDR1 is ENHRY and CDR2 is SYGVKD in the germline V gene. The CDR3, as DNA: TGTGCCATCAGTGAGGAGGACAGGGTGAACACTGAAGCTTTCTTT. This codes for CAISEEDRVNTEAFF.

This clone was seen a single time. The chain links TRBV7-2 to TRBJ2-6, with D perhaps TRBD2 (5 bases). The CDR3 totals 13 residues. Trimming shortened V by 5 bases and J by 12 bases, and 14 bases separated the two germline ends. The germline V gene has CDR1 SGHTA and CDR2 FQGNSA. The CDR3 reads CASSPRENRVLTF. The CDR3, as DNA: TGTGCCAGCAGCCCCCGGGAAAATCGCGTCCTGACTTTC.

The chain joins TRBV10-2 to TRBJ2-1; 9 bases agree with TRBD2. The ends lost 4 bases at V and 4 bases at J; junction bases unmatched: 11. The CDR3 consists of 17 residues. In germline, CDR1 is WSHSY, CDR2 SAAADI. The DNA for the CDR3 is TGCGCCAGCAGTGGGGTGAGCGGGGGGTCATATTACAATGAGCAGTTCTTC. This translates into CASSGVSGGSYYNEQFF.